This section outlines one T cell receptor beta chain sequence together with its context. Its cognate antigen is unknown. This entry comes from a study of cytomegalovirus exposure and HLA in healthy donors. Notes on the study in general: The likely origin of a cluster of highly shared sequence variants was a sequencing artifact.

The primer mix had 60 Vbeta and 13 Jbeta primers. Sequenced by immunoSEQ multiplex PCR; TCRdb stores in-frame clones only, minus some. The sample yields 140,000 or so clones, around 86% seen once. This clonotype was obtained from a female donor in good health and CMV-seronegative. Sequencing was carried out using PBMCs.

This CDR3 is CASSFGDSGNTIYF. The DNA of the CDR3 is TGTGCCAGCAGTTTCGGGGATTCTGGAAACACCATATATTTT. The gene calls are TRBV6-5 and TRBJ1-3; the D is unclear. The CDR3 consists of 14 residues. V was shortened by 4 bases and J by 1 base, with 8 bases between the two germline ends. CDR1 is MNHEY and CDR2 is SVGAGI in the germline V gene.